This TCR beta chain was captured in a study of CD8 T cells in Susac syndrome. Random hexamers were used to reverse transcribe the RNA input (0.5 to 1 ug). Across 54 Vbeta and 13 Jbeta, immunoSEQ multiplex PCR amplified TCR beta CDR3. TCRdb itself ran the immunoSEQ multiplex PCR reads through MiXCR, one entry per CDR3 protein. The data contain some 300,000 distinct CDR3 sequences, 85% of them singletons. TCR beta sequencing covered blood CD8+ and CD4+ T cells. On this clonotype itself: Its antigen is not identified.

Study-level results: It was acknowledged by the study that relatively few individuals were included in its TCR sequencing and HLA analysis.

The clonotype originates from a human donor with multiple sclerosis. Material: CD8+ T cells from PBMCs.

CDR3 sequence: CASSHTFNEQFF. For the CDR3, the DNA is TGTGCCAGCAGTCATACCTTCAATGAGCAGTTCTTC. The gene calls are TRBV12-3 or TRBV12-4 and TRBJ2-1, with unresolved D. The CDR3 sequence is 12 residues long. Trimming removed 5 bases at V and 6 bases at J, with 8 bases between.